The 13 T cell receptor beta chains below all came from one sample that was sequenced in a study of response to subunit inactivated influenza vaccine (dated by TCRdb to the late 2010s). Library preparation was by RT-PCR. These reads were obtained on an Illumina HiSeq 2500. TCRdb applied fastp at Q25 and MiXCR to the public reads, then kept only in-frame beta chains. Every CDR3 protein is listed once, alongside the most common genes and DNA of its rows. The sample table holds roughly 570,000 distinct CDR3 sequences, of which 11% to 15% were seen once. The top ten clonotypes cover over 8.5% of the sample. The sequences come from PBMCs from blood, collected roughly 12 days after vaccination. All receptors derive from a man aged 50 to 59 who received an inactivated influenza vaccine. Donor details come from another sample of the same person, matched by shared clones.

This clonotype was detected only a few times. J is TRBJ1-1 and V is TRBV5-6; D is ambiguous. The CDR3 runs to 14 residues. Trimming removed 0 bases from V and 4 bases from J, with 10 bases in between. CDR1 and CDR2 (germline): SGHDT, YYEEEE. This CDR3 is CASSLGIGGTEAFF. CDR3 DNA: TGTGCCAGCAGCTTGGGGATAGGTGGCACTGAAGCTTTCTTT.

This chain links TRBV12-3 or TRBV12-4 with TRBJ1-4, with 8 bases aligning to TRBD1. The CDR3 consists of 15 residues. The trim removed 5 bases at V and 7 bases at J, leaving 9 bases unmatched. DNA for the CDR3: TGTGCCAGCAGTCCAGAGGGGACAGGTCCTGAAAAACTGTTTTTT. Translating gives CASSPEGTGPEKLFF.

This clonotype was seen a handful of times. V gene TRBV28 combines with J gene TRBJ2-1; D perhaps matches TRBD1 (6 bases). V lost 2 bases and J lost 12, with 14 bases in between. Germline CDR1 MDHEN, CDR2 SYDVKM. The CDR3 is 13 amino acids. In DNA form, the CDR3 reads TGTGCCAGCAGTTTAGGTCGGGACATGGCGCAGTTCTTC. It encodes CASSLGRDMAQFF.

The chain is built from TRBV5-1 and TRBJ1-1, with D tentatively TRBD1 (6 bases). Germline CDR1 SGHRS, CDR2 YFSETQ. This CDR3 region has 15 residues. V lost 7 bases to trimming and J lost 4 bases, with 20 bases between them. Written as DNA, the CDR3 is TGCGCCAGCGGCGGGGGGGGGCTGAAGAGCACTGAAGCTTTCTTT. Translated: CASGGGGLKSTEAFF. Complete variable domain (other parts from reference TRBV5-1 and TRBJ1-1): KAGVTQTPRYLIKTRGQQVTLSCSPISGHRSVSWYQQTPGQGLQFLFEYFSETQRNKGNFPGRFSGRQFSNSRSEMNVSTLELGDSALYLCASGGGGLKSTEAFFGQGTRLTVV.

This clonotype was observed a handful of times. A single base separates this from a much larger clone, so it may be a read error. This chain connects TRBV9 to TRBJ2-5, with a possible D match to TRBD1 (6 bases). Germline V gene sequence: CDR1 SGDLS, CDR2 YYNGEE. The CDR3 covers 16 residues. Trimming removed 3 bases from V and 4 bases from J, with 19 bases in between. This chain's CDR3 is CASSGSDRSSRETQYF. DNA for the CDR3: TGTGCCAGCAGCGGTTCAGACAGGAGCAGCCGAGAGACCCAGTACTTC.

This clonotype showed up just a few times. The chain employs TRBV20-1 and TRBJ2-3; maybe TRBD2 (6 bases). This CDR3 contains 14 residues. CDR1 and CDR2 from the germline V gene are DFQATT and SNEGSKA (reference sequence). V lost 1 base to trimming and J lost 1 base, with 9 bases between them. The CDR3 region has the DNA TGCAGTGCTAGAGCCGGGGGAGGCACAGATACGCAGTATTTT. Encoded protein: CSARAGGGTDTQYF.

This chain links TRBV7-2 with TRBJ1-5; no firm D call. CDR3 size: 14 residues. Trimming shortened V by 5 bases and J by 3 bases, and 11 bases separated the two germline ends. Germline CDR1 and CDR2: SGHTA and FQGNSA. The CDR3 DNA follows: TGTGCCAGCAGCCCCGACGGCCCCAATCAGCCCCAGCATTTT. This sequence encodes CASSPDGPNQPQHF.

This clonotype was detected only a few times. The rearrangement joins TRBV18 to TRBJ2-1, with D unresolved. The CDR3 consists of 14 residues. Per germline, CDR1 KGHSH and CDR2 LQKENI. V was shortened by 3 bases and J by 5 bases, with 11 bases between the two germline ends. CDR3 sequence (DNA): TGTGCCAGCTCACCCAAAATTACAGACAATGAGCAGTTCTTC. It translates to CASSPKITDNEQFF.

The chain carries TRBV20-1 and TRBJ1-2; D ambiguous. V shed 6 bases and J shed 8 bases, with 16 bases lying between them. CDR3 size: 12 residues. Germline assignment: CDR1 DFQATT and CDR2 SNEGSKA (reference sequence). CDR3 in DNA: TGCAGTGCCCTAATCCCTAGTCTCGGCTACACCTTC. Translation gives CSALIPSLGYTF.

This clonotype was detected only a few times. The rearrangement joins TRBV5-1 to TRBJ2-3; 7 positions agree with TRBD1. CDR3 length: 13 residues. The trim removed 4 bases at V and 10 bases at J, leaving 9 bases unmatched. Germline CDR1 reads SGHRS; CDR2 reads YFSETQ. CDR3 region: CASSLSEGQAQYF. As DNA, the CDR3 is TGCGCCAGCAGCCTCTCCGAAGGACAGGCGCAGTATTTT. Variable domain in full (rest from reference TRBV5-1 and TRBJ2-3): KAGVTQTPRYLIKTRGQQVTLSCSPISGHRSVSWYQQTPGQGLQFLFEYFSETQRNKGNFPGRFSGRQFSNSRSEMNVSTLELGDSALYLCASSLSEGQAQYFGPGTRLTVL.

Only a few counts were recorded for this clonotype. The V gene is TRBV4-1, the J gene TRBJ2-7; D unclear. The V gene lost 4 bases and the J gene lost 3 bases, with 10 bases spanning the gap. The CDR3 is made up of 13 amino acids. Germline V CDR1 and CDR2: MGHRA, YSYEKL. The CDR3 coding sequence is TGCGCCAGCAGCCCGTGGGCCGGCTACGAGCAGTACTTC. This codes for CASSPWAGYEQYF.

The rearrangement links TRBV3-1 to TRBJ2-6, with D possibly being TRBD2 (6 bases). The germline CDR1 and CDR2 sequences are LGHDT and YNNKEL (reference sequence). The ends were cut back, 4 bases at V and 4 bases at J, with 8 bases in the middle. The CDR3 contains 14 residues. The CDR3: CASSLRGGANVLTF. CDR3 DNA: TGTGCCAGCAGCCTCCGGGGGGGGGCCAACGTCCTGACTTTC.

This chain links TRBV20-1 with TRBJ2-7; the D call may be TRBD1 or TRBD2 (5 bases each). Germline-derived CDR1 and CDR2 are DFQATT and SNEGSKA (reference sequence). This CDR3 has 11 amino acids. V dropped 2 bases and J dropped 5 bases, with 7 bases sitting between them. For the CDR3, the DNA is TGCAGTGCTAGACGGGGACACGAGCAGTACTTC. This translates into CSARRGHEQYF.